This is a list of T cell receptor beta chains from one sample in a study of blood T cells in healthy people across ages. TCRdb independently ran MiXCR on the 5' RACE reads; one entry per CDR3 protein. The table includes under 1,000,000 distinct CDR3 sequences, around 45% detected once. Input material: blood. The receptors shown here come from a man older than 75 in good health. Both conserved end residues are part of each CDR3. Each record gives: V gene, clone size, D gene, J gene, CDR3 DNA, CDR3 protein. D genes are given only for firm matches. A clone size is listed for some rows: how often the clone was seen (once, few, many), or a class if it is expanded.

TRBV5-1,few,TRBD2,TRBJ2-5,TGCGCCAGCAGCTTAAGCGGGACGGATGAGACCCAGTACTTC,CASSLSGTDETQYF
TRBV6-6,few,TRBD2,TRBJ2-5,TGTGCCAGCAGTTACTCTTGGGAGGCCGGGGGGGAGACCCAGTACTTC,CASSYSWEAGGETQYF
TRBV28,few,.,TRBJ1-4,TGTGCCAGCAGTTCCTACCGGGACCGAACAATACGGGCTAATGAAAAACTGTTTTTT,CASSSYRDRTIRANEKLFF
TRBV5-1,.,.,TRBJ2-1,TGCGCCAGCAGCTTGGCAGGCGCGGGTGAGCATGAGCAGTTCTTC,CASSLAGAGEHEQFF
TRBV12-3/TRBV12-4,.,.,TRBJ1-2,TGTGCCAGCAGTTTAACCGCCGACTATGGCTACACCTTC,CASSLTADYGYTF
TRBV6-5,many,TRBD1,TRBJ2-7,TGTGCCAGCAGTTCGGACAGGGAAGGGGACTACGAGCAGTACTTC,CASSSDREGDYEQYF
TRBV18,once,.,TRBJ2-3,TGTGCCAGCTCACCACGGGGCGACACAGATACGCAGTATTTT,CASSPRGDTDTQYF
TRBV20-1,many,.,TRBJ1-5,TGCAGTGCTAGAGATCTGGGGGGCAATCAGCCCCAGCATTTT,CSARDLGGNQPQHF
TRBV7-3,.,TRBD2,TRBJ2-1,TGTGCCAGCAGCTTACAAGGACTAGCTATCGATGAGCAGTTCTTC,CASSLQGLAIDEQFF
TRBV5-1,.,TRBD1,TRBJ2-5,TGCGCCAGCAGCTGGGGAGGACAGGGCCAAGAGACCCAGTACTTC,CASSWGGQGQETQYF
TRBV7-2,.,.,TRBJ1-5,TGTGCCAGCAGCCTCGGACGGAGCAATCAGCCCCGGCATTTT,CASSLGRSNQPRHF
TRBV6-1,.,TRBD2,TRBJ2-3,TGTGCCAGCACTACCGGACTAGCGGGTTTTACAGATACGCAGTATTTT,CASTTGLAGFTDTQYF
TRBV20-1,.,.,TRBJ2-1,TGCAGTGCCGAGACTAACCCAGACTCCTACAATGAGCAGTTCTTC,CSAETNPDSYNEQFF
TRBV12-3/TRBV12-4,.,.,TRBJ2-7,TGTGCCAGCAGTTTAAGTGCCGGGGTTACCTACGAGCAGTACTTC,CASSLSAGVTYEQYF
TRBV29-1,.,TRBD2,TRBJ2-7,TGCAGCGGGGGGACTAGTTACGAGCAGTACTTC,CSGGTSYEQYF
TRBV20-1,few,.,TRBJ2-1,TGCAGTGCTAGTGGATCTAGGTTCCATGAGCAGTTCTTC,CSASGSRFHEQFF
TRBV6-5,many,TRBD2,TRBJ2-3,TGTGCCAGCAGTTACTCGAAGCGGTCGGGAGGGACAGATACGCAGTATTTT,CASSYSKRSGGTDTQYF
TRBV29-1,.,.,TRBJ2-5,TGCAGCGTTGAAACTGGGAGTCAAGAGACCCAGTACTTC,CSVETGSQETQYF
TRBV28,.,.,TRBJ2-7,TGTGCCAGCAAAGACCCCTTTTACGAGCAGTACTTC,CASKDPFYEQYF
TRBV4-3,many,.,TRBJ2-7,TGCGCCAGCAGCCAAGACGCGGATCCCTACGAGCAGTACTTC,CASSQDADPYEQYF
TRBV7-2,.,.,TRBJ2-5,TGTGCCAGCAGCACAGTCAGCGGGCCGTACAATGAGCAGTACTTC,CASSTVSGPYNEQYF
TRBV29-1,once,TRBD2,TRBJ2-5,TGCAGCGTTGGGGGACTAGCGGGAGGGCCAATCCAAGAGACCCAGTACTTC,CSVGGLAGGPIQETQYF
TRBV28,.,TRBD2,TRBJ2-7,TGTGCCAGCAGTCTAAGCGGGGAAATCAAGCAGTACTTC,CASSLSGEIKQYF
TRBV2,.,.,TRBJ1-2,TGTGCCACCGCTCTACAGGGCGACTATGGCTACACCTTC,CATALQGDYGYTF
TRBV7-3,.,.,TRBJ2-1,TGTGCCAGCAGCTTAGCATTCGGAGGGCAAGAGACCCAGTTCTTC,CASSLAFGGQETQFF
TRBV7-2,.,.,TRBJ2-2,TGTGCCAGCAGCTTAGAAAACACCGGGGAGCTGTTTTTT,CASSLENTGELFF
TRBV12-3/TRBV12-4,few,TRBD2,TRBJ2-5,TGTGCCAGCACCCCTAGCGGGGACCCCCAAGAGACCCAGTACTTC,CASTPSGDPQETQYF
TRBV6-2/TRBV6-3,few,.,TRBJ2-7,TGTGCCAGCAGTTATTACAACTCCTACGAGCAGTACTTC,CASSYYNSYEQYF
TRBV20-1,.,.,TRBJ1-1,TGCAGTGCTAGTCGGGGGCGAGGGACTGAAGCTTTCTTT,CSASRGRGTEAFF
TRBV4-2,.,TRBD1,TRBJ2-1,TGTGCCAGCAGCCAAGAAGGGACAGAGCAAGAGACCCAGTTCTTC,CASSQEGTEQETQFF
TRBV11-3,few,TRBD2,TRBJ2-1,TGTGCCAGCAGCTTAGATCTGCAAGCGGGAGTTAATGAGCAGTTCTTC,CASSLDLQAGVNEQFF
TRBV28,.,.,TRBJ2-7,TGTGCCCGCAGTTTGGACAGCTACGAGCAGTACTTC,CARSLDSYEQYF
TRBV30,.,.,TRBJ1-1,TGTGCCTGGATCCGACCGGGACGGGAAGAAGCTTTCTTT,CAWIRPGREEAFF
TRBV6-2/TRBV6-3,.,.,TRBJ2-7,TGTGCCAGCAGTTACCCTCTGCTCTCAAGGGAGCGCGAGAATGACGAGCAGTACTTC,CASSYPLLSRERENDEQYF
TRBV7-2,.,TRBD1,TRBJ2-4,TGTGCCAGCAGCGCCGACAGGGGGATTGACATTCAGTACTTC,CASSADRGIDIQYF
TRBV12-3/TRBV12-4,.,TRBD2,TRBJ2-5,TGTGCCAGCAGTTTTCTGGGTAGCGGGAGGGCGGGAGAGACCCAGTACTTC,CASSFLGSGRAGETQYF